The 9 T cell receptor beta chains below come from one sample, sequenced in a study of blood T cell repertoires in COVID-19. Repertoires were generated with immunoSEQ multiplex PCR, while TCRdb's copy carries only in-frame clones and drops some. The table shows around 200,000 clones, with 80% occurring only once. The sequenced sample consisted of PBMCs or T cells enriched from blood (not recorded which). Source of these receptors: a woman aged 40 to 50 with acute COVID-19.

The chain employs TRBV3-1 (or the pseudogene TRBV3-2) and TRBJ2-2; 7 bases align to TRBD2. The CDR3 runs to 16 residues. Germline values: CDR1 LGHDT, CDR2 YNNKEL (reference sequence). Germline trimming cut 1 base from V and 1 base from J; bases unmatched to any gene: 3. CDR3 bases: TGTGCCAGCAGCCAAGGTAGCGGGTGGAACACCGGGGAGCTGTTTTTT. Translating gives CASSQGSGWNTGELFF.

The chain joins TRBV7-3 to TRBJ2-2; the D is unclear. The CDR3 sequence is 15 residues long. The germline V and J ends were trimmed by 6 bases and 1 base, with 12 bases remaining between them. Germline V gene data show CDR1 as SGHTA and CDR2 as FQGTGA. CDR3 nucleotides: TGTGCCAGCAGGGATACCCCGGGGAACACCGGGGAGCTGTTTTTT. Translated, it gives CASRDTPGNTGELFF.

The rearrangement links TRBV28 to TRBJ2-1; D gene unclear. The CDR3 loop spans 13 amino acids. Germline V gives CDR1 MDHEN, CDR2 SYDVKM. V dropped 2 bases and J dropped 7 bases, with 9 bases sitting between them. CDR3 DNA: TGTGCCAGCAGTTTAGGGCCAAGTAATGAGCAGTTCTTC. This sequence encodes CASSLGPSNEQFF.

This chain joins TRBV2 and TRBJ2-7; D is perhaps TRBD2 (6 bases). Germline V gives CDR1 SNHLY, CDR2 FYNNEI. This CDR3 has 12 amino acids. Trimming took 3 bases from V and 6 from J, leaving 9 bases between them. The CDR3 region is CASSDAGPEQYF. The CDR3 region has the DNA TGTGCCAGCAGTGACGCGGGACCCGAGCAGTACTTC.

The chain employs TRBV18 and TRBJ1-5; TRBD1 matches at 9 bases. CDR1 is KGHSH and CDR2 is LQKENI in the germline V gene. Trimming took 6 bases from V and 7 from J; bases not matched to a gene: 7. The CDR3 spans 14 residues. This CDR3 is CASSGTGRDQPQHF. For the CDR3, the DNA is TGTGCCAGCTCCGGGACAGGGAGGGACCAGCCCCAGCATTTT. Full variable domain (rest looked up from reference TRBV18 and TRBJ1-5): NAGVMQNPRHLVRRRGQEARLRCSPMKGHSHVYWYRQLPEEGLKFMVYLQKENIIDESGMPKERFSAEFPKEGPSILRIQQVVRGDSAAYFCASSGTGRDQPQHFGDGTRLSIL.

In nucleotides, the CDR3 is TGTGCCAGCAGTGACCAAATGTTGAACACTGAAGCTTTCTTT. Translation: CASSDQMLNTEAFF. The chain combines TRBV2 with TRBJ1-1; no definite D call. This CDR3 comprises 14 residues. Germline CDR1 and CDR2: SNHLY and FYNNEI. The ends were cut back, 3 bases at V and 0 bases at J, with 8 bases in the middle.

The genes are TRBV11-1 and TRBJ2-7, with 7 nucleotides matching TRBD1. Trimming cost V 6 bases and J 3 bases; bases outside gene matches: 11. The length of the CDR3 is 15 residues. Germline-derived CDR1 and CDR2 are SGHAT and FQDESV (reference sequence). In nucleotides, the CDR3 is TGTGCCAGCAGATTAACCGGGACAGCCTTCTACGAGCAGTACTTC. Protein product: CASRLTGTAFYEQYF.

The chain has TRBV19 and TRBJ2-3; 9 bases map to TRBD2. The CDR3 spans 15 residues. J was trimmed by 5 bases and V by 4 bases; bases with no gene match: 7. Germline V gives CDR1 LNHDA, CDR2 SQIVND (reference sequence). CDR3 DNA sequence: TGTGCCAGTAGTACATTAGCGGGAGTGGTAGATACGCAGTATTTT. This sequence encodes CASSTLAGVVDTQYF.

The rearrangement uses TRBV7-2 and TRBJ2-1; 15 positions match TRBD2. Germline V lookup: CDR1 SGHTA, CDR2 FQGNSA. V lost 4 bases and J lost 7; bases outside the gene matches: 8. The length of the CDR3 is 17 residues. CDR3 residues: CASSSFPGLAGGNEQFF. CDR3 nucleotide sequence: TGTGCCAGCAGCTCCTTCCCGGGACTAGCGGGGGGAAATGAGCAGTTCTTC.